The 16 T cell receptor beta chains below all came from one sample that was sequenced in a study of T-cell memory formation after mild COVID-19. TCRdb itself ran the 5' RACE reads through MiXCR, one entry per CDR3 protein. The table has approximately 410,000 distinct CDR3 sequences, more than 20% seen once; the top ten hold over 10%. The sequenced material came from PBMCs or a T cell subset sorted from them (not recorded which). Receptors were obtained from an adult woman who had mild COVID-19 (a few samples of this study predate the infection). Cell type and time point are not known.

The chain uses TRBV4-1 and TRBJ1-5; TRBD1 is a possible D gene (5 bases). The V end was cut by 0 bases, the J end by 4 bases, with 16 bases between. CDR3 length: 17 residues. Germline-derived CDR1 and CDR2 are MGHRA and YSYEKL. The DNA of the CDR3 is TGCGCCAGCAGCCAAGATAGAGGGGCAGTAGGGAATCAGCCCCAGCATTTT. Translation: CASSQDRGAVGNQPQHF.

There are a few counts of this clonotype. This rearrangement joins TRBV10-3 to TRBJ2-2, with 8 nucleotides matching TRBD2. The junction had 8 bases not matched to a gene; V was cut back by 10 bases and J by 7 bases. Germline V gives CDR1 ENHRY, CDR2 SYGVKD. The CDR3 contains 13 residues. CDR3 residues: CATGLDGIGELFF. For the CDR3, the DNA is TGTGCCACGGGACTAGATGGGATCGGGGAGCTGTTTTTT.

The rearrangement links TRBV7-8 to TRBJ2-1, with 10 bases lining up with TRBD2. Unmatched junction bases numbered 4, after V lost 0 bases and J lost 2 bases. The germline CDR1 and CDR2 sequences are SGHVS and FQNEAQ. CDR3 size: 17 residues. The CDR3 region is CASSLAPTSGAYNEQFF. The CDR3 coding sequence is TGTGCCAGCAGCTTAGCCCCTACTAGCGGGGCCTACAATGAGCAGTTCTTC.

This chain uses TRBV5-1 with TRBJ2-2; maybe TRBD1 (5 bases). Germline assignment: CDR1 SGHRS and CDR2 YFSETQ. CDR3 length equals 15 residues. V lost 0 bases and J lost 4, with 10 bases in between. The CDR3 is CASSLGGASTGELFF. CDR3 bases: TGCGCCAGCAGCTTGGGTGGGGCGAGCACCGGGGAGCTGTTTTTT.

The CDR3 bases are TGTGCCAGCAGGTCCGGGACCCGCTACGAGCAGTACTTC. Protein product: CASRSGTRYEQYF. The chain employs TRBV12-3 or TRBV12-4 and TRBJ2-7; D may be TRBD1 or TRBD2 (5 bases each). V lost 6 bases to trimming and J lost 3 bases, with 12 bases between them. The CDR3 totals 13 residues.

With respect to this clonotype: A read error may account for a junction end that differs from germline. CDR3 loop: CAASRRGSGPYNEQFF. The CDR3 nucleotides are TGTGCCGCCAGCAGACGTGGGAGCGGACCGTACAATGAGCAGTTCTTC. This chain links TRBV15 with TRBJ2-1; tentatively, D is TRBD2 (5 bases). Germline V gene lookup returns CDR1 LNHNV and CDR2 YYDKDF (reference sequence). The CDR3 runs to 16 residues.

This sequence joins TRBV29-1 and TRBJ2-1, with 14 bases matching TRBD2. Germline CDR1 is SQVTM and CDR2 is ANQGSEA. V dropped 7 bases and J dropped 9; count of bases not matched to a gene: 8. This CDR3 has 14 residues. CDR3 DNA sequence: TGCAGCGCCCCCGGGACTAGCGGGAGTACTGAGCAGTTCTTC. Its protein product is CSAPGTSGSTEQFF.

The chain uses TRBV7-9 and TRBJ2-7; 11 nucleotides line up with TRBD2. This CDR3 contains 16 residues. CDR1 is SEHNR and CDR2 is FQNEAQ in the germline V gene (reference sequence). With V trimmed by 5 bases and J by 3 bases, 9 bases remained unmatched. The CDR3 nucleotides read TGTGCCAGCAGCCGAGGGACTAGCGGATACTTCTACGAGCAGTACTTC. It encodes CASSRGTSGYFYEQYF.

CDR3 residues: CASSPLRSGGDTEAFF. As DNA, the CDR3 is TGTGCCAGCAGTCCTCTCAGGTCGGGGGGGGACACTGAAGCTTTCTTT. The chain uses TRBV28 and TRBJ1-1; D possibly corresponds to TRBD1 (5 bases). CDR3 length equals 16 residues. V lost 5 bases, J lost 3 bases, and 19 bases lay in between. Germline V lookup: CDR1 MDHEN, CDR2 SYDVKM.

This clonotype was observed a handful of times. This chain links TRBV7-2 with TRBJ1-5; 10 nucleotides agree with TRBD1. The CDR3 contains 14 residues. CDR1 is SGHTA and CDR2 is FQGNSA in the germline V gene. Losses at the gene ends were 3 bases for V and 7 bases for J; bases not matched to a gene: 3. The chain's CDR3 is CASSLTGGAQPQHF. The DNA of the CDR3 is TGTGCCAGCAGCTTGACAGGGGGCGCCCAGCCCCAGCATTTT.

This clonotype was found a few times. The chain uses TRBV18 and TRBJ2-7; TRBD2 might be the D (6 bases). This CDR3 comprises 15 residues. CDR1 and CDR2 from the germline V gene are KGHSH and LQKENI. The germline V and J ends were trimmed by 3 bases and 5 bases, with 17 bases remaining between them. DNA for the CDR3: TGTGCCAGCTCACCTCTGGGGGGAATAGACAACGAGCAGTACTTC. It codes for CASSPLGGIDNEQYF.

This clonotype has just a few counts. The CDR3 DNA follows: TGTGCCAGCAGTTACCTGAATGGGATGCGGCAGTTCTTC. It encodes CASSYLNGMRQFF. V and J are TRBV6-5 and TRBJ2-1; no definite D call. The CDR3 is 13 amino acids. V lost 2 bases and J lost 12, with 14 bases in between. Germline values: CDR1 MNHEY, CDR2 SVGAGI.

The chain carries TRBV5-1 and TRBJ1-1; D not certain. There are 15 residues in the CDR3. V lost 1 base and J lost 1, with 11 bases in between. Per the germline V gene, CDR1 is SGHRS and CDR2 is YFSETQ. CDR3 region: CASSLHARQNTEAFF. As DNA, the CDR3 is TGCGCCAGCAGCTTGCACGCACGCCAGAACACTGAAGCTTTCTTT. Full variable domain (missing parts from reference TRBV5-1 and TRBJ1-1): KAGVTQTPRYLIKTRGQQVTLSCSPISGHRSVSWYQQTPGQGLQFLFEYFSETQRNKGNFPGRFSGRQFSNSRSEMNVSTLELGDSALYLCASSLHARQNTEAFFGQGTRLTVV.

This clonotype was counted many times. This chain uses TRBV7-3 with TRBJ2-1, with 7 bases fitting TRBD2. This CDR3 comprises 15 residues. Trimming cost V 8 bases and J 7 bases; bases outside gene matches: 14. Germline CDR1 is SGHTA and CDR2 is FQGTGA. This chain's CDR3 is CASSSSAGVRNEQFF. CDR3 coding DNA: TGTGCCAGCTCGTCGAGCGCGGGGGTTAGGAATGAGCAGTTCTTC.

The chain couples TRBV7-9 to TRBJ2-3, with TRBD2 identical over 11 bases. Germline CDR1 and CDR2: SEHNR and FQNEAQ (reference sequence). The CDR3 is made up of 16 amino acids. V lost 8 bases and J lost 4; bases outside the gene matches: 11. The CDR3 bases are TGTGCCAGCTTGCGTAGCGGGGGGGCCCTCGCAGATACGCAGTATTTT. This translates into CASLRSGGALADTQYF.

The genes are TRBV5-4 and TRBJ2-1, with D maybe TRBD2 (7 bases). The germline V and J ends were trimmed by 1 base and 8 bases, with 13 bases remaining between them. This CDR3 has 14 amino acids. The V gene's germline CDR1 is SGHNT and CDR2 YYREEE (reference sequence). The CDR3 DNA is TGTGCCAGCAGCTTGCGGGGGGCCTGGGATGAGCAGTTCTTC. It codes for CASSLRGAWDEQFF.